The clone carrying this T cell receptor beta chain is a singleton in its sample. The sample originates from a study of blood T cell repertoires in COVID-19. In the study overall: PBMCs, B-cell-depleted T cells, or T cells were the source of the cDNA or gDNA that made up the material.

Trimming stripped 9 bases from V and 6 bases from J, with 18 bases between. The CDR3 has 13 residues. Authors' processing steps: Reference gene primers were amplified, and this amplification served to estimate nucleated cell counts. Here immunoSEQ multiplex PCR was the method, and the copy in TCRdb shows in-frame clones only, minus some. That table is the source of V, J and clone size, and D and trimming were worked out from the DNA. The sample has approximately 100,000 clones; roughly 79% are singletons. Sequences were obtained from peripheral blood. This receptor was identified in a human donor in a cohort sampled during active COVID-19. The chain recombines TRBV12-3 or TRBV12-4 with TRBJ2-7; D perhaps matches TRBD1 (6 bases). CDR3 protein: CASSPGQPVEQYF. In nucleotides, the CDR3 is TGTGCCAGTTCACCGGGACAACCGGTCGAGCAGTACTTC.